This T cell receptor beta chain derives from a study of T cells in Graves' hyperthyroidism and ophthalmopathy. J gave up 4 bases and V 3 bases, and 1 base lay outside the gene matches. The CDR3 spans 14 residues. It was 10 ml of fresh peripheral blood that supplied the PBMCs. Points from the study as a whole: The authors' 13 V-J model separated ophthalmopathy from stable hyperthyroidism.

TCR beta CDR3 regions were amplified from RNA. The TCR CDR3 was amplified in a first-round RT-PCR using the HTBI primer set. TCRdb called the multiplex PCR reads again in MiXCR, with one record for every CDR3 protein. The sample consists of some 500,000 distinct CDR3 sequences, 24% of them appearing once. Concerning this clonotype: Antigen unknown.

The sample consisted of blood. The sequence was obtained from a woman aged 25 to 39 with Graves' ophthalmopathy. The genes are TRBV12-3 or TRBV12-4 and TRBJ1-1, with 11 bases that match TRBD1. The CDR3 sequence is CASSFGTGGTEAFF. CDR3 sequence (DNA): TGTGCCAGCAGTTTCGGGACAGGGGGCACTGAAGCTTTCTTT.